This TCR beta chain comes out of a study of blood T cells in healthy people across ages. Study outcomes and limitations: Both naive CD4+ cell counts and diversity were greater in long-lived donors than in aged donors.

The length of the CDR3 is 15 residues. V lost 1 base and J lost 5; bases outside the gene matches: 7. Germline CDR1 is LGHNA and CDR2 is YSLEER. Note on this clonotype: No antigen is known for it.

Together with a sample-barcoded 5' primer, a J-beta primer mix was included in a second PCR lasting roughly 6 to 12 cycles. From the 5' RACE reads, TCRdb called clonotypes with MiXCR, one entry per CDR3 protein. The table has under 1 million distinct CDR3 sequences, approximately 44% seen once. All donors came from Russia, were Caucasian and healthy, and spanned ages roughly 6 to 95. Per sample, at least 5 micrograms of total RNA were extracted. The sample taken for sequencing was blood. This chain joins TRBV4-3 and TRBJ1-2, with TRBD1 identical over 7 bases. This clonotype was obtained from a man aged 60 to 75 in good health. The CDR3 DNA reads TGCGCCAGCAGCCAAGTGCAGGGGGAAAAGTATGGCTACACCTTC. The encoded protein is CASSQVQGEKYGYTF.